This T cell receptor beta chain was recorded in a study of T-cell reconstitution after alpha-beta-depleted transplantation in children (dated by TCRdb to 2016 to 2017). Background for the entire study: Using TCR repertoire profiling, the study followed T-cell immune reconstitution in a quantitative way in children after TCRalphabeta/CD19-depleted allogeneic hematopoietic cell transplantation.

Libraries came from PCR. Sequenced using an Illumina HiSeq 2500. TCR library preparation used molecular barcoding, with unique molecular identifiers applied to normalize quantification of the TCRbeta repertoire. TCRdb reran the public reads through fastp at Q25 and MiXCR, keeping productive beta chains. Every CDR3 protein is listed once, alongside the most common genes and DNA of its rows. The sample profile shows about 830,000 distinct CDR3 sequences; 16% of them were found once. Approximately 4.5% of the sample rests with the top ten. Turning to this clonotype: Its specific antigen is unknown. Within one base of it there is no much larger clone, and no base qualities were kept.

The intended sense of this specimen's treatment or condition label: allogeneic hematopoietic cell transplantation with graft depleted of TCRalphabeta T cells and CD19 B cells. Transplant recipients were children who received TCRalphabeta/CD19-depleted allogeneic hematopoietic cell grafts. General study outcomes and caveats: The high TCRbeta diversity at day 60 in some patients was ascribed to recipient T cells and intrathymic progenitors that had survived conditioning. The frequencies of hyperexpanded clones fell over the following months, and after one year, T-cell counts and TCRbeta diversity were mostly attributed to newly produced T cells. Apparently early alphabetaT-cell count recovery about two months after transplant reportedly relied on only several hundred rapidly expanded clones derived from non-depleted graft cells.

The clonotype was recovered from a male patient between 5 and 17 years old who had a stem cell transplant for acute lymphoblastic leukemia, so the T cells may come from the graft donor. The sample here was PBMCs, mostly from graft donor cells, taken 360 days after TCRalphabeta/CD19-depleted stem cell transplant.

The nucleotides read TGCGCCAGCAGCTTTGAAGCGGCCGGGTACAATGAGCAGTTCTTC. It translates to CASSFEAAGYNEQFF. The V and J segments used are TRBV5-1 and TRBJ2-1; matching of 5 bases hints at TRBD2 as the D gene. At the junction V is shortened by 2 bases and J by 4 bases, with 13 bases in between. Looking up the germline V gene yields CDR1 SGHRS and CDR2 YFSETQ. From cysteine to phenylalanine, the CDR3 is 15 amino acids long. The entry retains the CDR3 DNA only, 45 bases that are in frame from base 1.